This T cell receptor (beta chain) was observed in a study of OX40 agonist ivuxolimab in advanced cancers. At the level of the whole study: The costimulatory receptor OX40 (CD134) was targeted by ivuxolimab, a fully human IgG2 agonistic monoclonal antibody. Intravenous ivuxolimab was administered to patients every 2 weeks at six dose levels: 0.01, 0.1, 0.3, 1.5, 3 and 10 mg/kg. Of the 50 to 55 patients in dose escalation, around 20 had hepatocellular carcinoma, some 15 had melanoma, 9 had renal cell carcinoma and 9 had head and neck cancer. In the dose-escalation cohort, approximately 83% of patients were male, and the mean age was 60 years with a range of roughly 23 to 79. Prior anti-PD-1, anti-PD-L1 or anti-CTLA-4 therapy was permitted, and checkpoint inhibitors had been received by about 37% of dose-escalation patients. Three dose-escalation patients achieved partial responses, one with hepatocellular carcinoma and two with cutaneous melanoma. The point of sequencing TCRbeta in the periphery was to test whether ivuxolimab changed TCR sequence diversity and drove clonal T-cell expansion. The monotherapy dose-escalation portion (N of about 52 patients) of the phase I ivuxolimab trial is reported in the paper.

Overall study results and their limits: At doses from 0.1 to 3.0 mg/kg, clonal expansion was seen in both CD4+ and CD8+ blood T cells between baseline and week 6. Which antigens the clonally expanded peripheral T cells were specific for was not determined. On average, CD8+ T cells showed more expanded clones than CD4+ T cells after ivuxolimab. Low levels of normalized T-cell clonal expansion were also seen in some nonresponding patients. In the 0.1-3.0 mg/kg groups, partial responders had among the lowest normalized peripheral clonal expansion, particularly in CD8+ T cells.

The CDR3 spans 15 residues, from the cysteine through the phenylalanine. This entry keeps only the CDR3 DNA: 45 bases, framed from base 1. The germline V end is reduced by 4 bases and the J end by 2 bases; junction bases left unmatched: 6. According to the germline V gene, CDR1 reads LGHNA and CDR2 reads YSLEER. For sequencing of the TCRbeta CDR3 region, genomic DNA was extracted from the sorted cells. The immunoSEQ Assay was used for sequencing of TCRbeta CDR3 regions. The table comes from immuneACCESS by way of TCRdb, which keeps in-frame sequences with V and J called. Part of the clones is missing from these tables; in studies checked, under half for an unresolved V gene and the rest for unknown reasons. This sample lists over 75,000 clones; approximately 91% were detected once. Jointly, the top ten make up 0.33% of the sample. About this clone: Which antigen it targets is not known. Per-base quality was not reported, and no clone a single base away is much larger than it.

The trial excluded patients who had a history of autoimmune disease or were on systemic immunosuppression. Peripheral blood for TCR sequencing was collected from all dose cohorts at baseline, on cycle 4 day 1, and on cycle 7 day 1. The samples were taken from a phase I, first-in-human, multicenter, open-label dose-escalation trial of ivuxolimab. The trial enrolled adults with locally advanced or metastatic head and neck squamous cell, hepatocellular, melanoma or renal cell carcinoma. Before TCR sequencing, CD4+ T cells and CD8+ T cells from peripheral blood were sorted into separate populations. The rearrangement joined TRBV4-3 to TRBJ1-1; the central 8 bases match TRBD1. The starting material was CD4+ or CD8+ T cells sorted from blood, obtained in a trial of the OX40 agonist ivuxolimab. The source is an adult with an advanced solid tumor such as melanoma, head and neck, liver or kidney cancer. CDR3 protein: CASSRDRGPNTEAFF. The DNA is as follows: TGCGCCAGCAGCCGCGACAGGGGCCCCAACACTGAAGCTTTCTTT.